This TCR beta chain comes out of a study of T cell responses to AZD1222 COVID-19 vaccine. Whole-study findings and limits: Recipients of two AZD1222 doses showed rising Spike-specific TCR breadth and depth. There were repertoire samples only from the period after the peak T cell response.

Clones were read by immunoSEQ multiplex PCR, and TCRdb kept only the in-frame ones, dropping some. The sample comprises 50,000 to 65,000 clones, roughly 89% of which are singletons, and approximately 4.9% rests with the top ten. The V and J ends lost 4 bases and 5 bases respectively, with 17 bases between them. The V gene's germline CDR1 is PRHDT and CDR2 FYEKMQ (reference sequence). The CDR3 is 15 residues long. Notes on this clone: Its cognate antigen is unknown.

The TCR originated in an adult in good health. The V gene is TRBV13, the J gene TRBJ2-5; D is unclear. This material consisted of peripheral blood, taken on day 0 of AZD1222 vaccination. The CDR3 sequence: CASSYSHSEGETQYF. In DNA form, the CDR3 reads TGTGCCAGCAGCTACTCCCACAGCGAAGGGGAGACCCAGTACTTC.